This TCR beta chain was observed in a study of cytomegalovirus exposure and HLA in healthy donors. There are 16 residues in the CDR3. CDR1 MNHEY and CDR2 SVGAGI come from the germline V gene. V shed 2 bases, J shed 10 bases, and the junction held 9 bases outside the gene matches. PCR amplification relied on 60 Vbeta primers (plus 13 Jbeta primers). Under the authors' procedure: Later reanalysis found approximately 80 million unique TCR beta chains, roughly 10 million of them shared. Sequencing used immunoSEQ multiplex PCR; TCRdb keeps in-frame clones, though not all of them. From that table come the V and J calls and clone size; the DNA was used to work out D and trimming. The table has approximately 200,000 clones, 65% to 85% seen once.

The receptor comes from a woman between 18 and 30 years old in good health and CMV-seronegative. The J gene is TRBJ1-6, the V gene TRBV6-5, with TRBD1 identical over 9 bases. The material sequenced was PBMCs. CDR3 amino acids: CASSYQAGTGHSPLHF. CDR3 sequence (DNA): TGTGCCAGCAGTTACCAGGCCGGGACAGGGCACTCACCCCTCCACTTT.